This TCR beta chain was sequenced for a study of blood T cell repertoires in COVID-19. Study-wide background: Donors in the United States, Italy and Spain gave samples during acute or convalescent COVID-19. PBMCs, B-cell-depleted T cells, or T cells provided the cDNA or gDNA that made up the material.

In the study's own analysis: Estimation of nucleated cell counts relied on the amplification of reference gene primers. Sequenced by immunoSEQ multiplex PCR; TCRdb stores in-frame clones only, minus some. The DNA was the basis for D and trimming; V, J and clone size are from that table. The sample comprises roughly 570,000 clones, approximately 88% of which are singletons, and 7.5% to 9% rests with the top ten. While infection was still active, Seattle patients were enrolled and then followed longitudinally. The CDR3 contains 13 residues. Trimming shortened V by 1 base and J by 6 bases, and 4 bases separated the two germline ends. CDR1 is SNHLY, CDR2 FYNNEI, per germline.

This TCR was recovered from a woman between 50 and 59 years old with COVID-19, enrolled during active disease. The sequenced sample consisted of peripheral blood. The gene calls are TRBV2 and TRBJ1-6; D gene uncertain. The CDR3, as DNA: TGTGCCAGCAGTGAAGTAGCTAATTCACCCCTCCACTTT. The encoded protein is CASSEVANSPLHF.